A single sample is the source of the 11 T cell receptor beta chains below, sequenced in a study of T cells after yellow fever vaccination. A single record per CDR3 protein comes from TCRdb applying MiXCR to the 5' RACE reads. The table lists some 390,000 distinct CDR3 sequences, more than 5.5% of them singletons. The sample in question was PBMCs, obtained 5 days after the yellow fever booster vaccination. The receptors were gathered from a man under 40 who received the YFV17D yellow fever vaccine.

This clonotype was counted at least ten times. V usage is TRBV7-8 and J usage is TRBJ2-5; TRBD2 is a possible D gene (5 bases). Germline-derived CDR1 and CDR2 are SGHVS and FQNEAQ. Trimming took off 8 bases at V and 1 base at J, with 11 bases between the two ends. The CDR3 totals 13 residues. Here the CDR3 DNA reads TGTGCCAGCGGCGCGGGTTTCCAAGAGACCCAGTACTTC. It is translated as CASGAGFQETQYF.

The chain joins TRBV5-4 to TRBJ2-2, with 7 bases identical to TRBD2. J gave up 3 bases and V 2 bases, and 7 bases lay outside the gene matches. The CDR3 spans 16 residues. Germline assignment: CDR1 SGHNT and CDR2 YYREEE (reference sequence). The CDR3 DNA sequence: TGTGCCAGCAGCTTTGGGCCTAGCGGACACACCGGGGAGCTGTTTTTT. It yields the protein CASSFGPSGHTGELFF. Full variable domain (outside the CDR3, taken from reference TRBV5-4 and TRBJ2-2): ETGVTQSPTHLIKTRGQQVTLRCSSQSGHNTVSWYQQALGQGPQFIFQYYREEENGRGNFPPRFSGLQFPNYSSELNVNALELDDSALYLCASSFGPSGHTGELFFGEGSRLTVL.

This clonotype was picked up one time. Since a much larger clone is just one base distant, this may be a read error. The chain uses TRBV6-2 or TRBV6-3 and TRBJ2-1; 12 bases are a match to TRBD2. CDR1 and CDR2 (germline): MNHEY, SVGEGT. CDR3 length: 16 residues. The CDR3 DNA reads TGTGCCGGCAGTTACGGTAGGACTAGCGGGAACAATGAGCAGTTCTTC. This gives the protein CAGSYGRTSGNNEQFF.

The chain recombines TRBV20-1 with TRBJ2-7; 8 bases are shared with TRBD2. Germline-derived CDR1 and CDR2 are DFQATT and SNEGSKA (reference sequence). The CDR3 has 15 residues. The trim removed 3 bases at V and 0 bases at J, leaving 7 bases unmatched. The chain's CDR3 is CSARRLAGFSYEQYF. For the CDR3, the DNA is TGCAGTGCTAGGCGGCTAGCGGGTTTCTCCTACGAGCAGTACTTC.

This clonotype was counted at least ten times. The chain carries TRBV18 and TRBJ2-1; D is possibly TRBD2 (6 bases). Per germline, CDR1 KGHSH and CDR2 LQKENI. The CDR3 length is 16 residues. Trimming took 3 bases from V and 7 from J, leaving 19 bases between them. CDR3 protein: CASSPGRWRGPNEQFF. CDR3 nucleotide sequence: TGTGCCAGCTCACCGGGTCGTTGGAGGGGCCCAAATGAGCAGTTCTTC. The full variable domain, its missing parts supplied by reference TRBV18 and TRBJ2-1, is NAGVMQNPRHLVRRRGQEARLRCSPMKGHSHVYWYRQLPEEGLKFMVYLQKENIIDESGMPKERFSAEFPKEGPSILRIQQVVRGDSAAYFCASSPGRWRGPNEQFFGPGTRLTVL.

This clonotype appeared many times. The chain joins TRBV12-3 or TRBV12-4 to TRBJ2-3, with 9 bases matching TRBD1. J was trimmed by 10 bases and V by 3 bases; bases with no gene match: 11. The CDR3 totals 15 residues. CDR3 DNA sequence: TGTGCCAGCAGTTTGAGTAGGACAGGGGATTTAGCGCAGTATTTT. As protein: CASSLSRTGDLAQYF.

In this sample, this clonotype turned up a few times. The chain recombines TRBV20-1 with TRBJ1-2; D is undetermined. Germline loops: CDR1 DFQATT, CDR2 SNEGSKA (reference sequence). Between the trimmed V and J ends, which lost 2 bases and 2 bases, there was a span of 12 bases. The CDR3 contains 14 residues. The CDR3 region is CSARIRGGNYGYTF. The DNA of the CDR3 is TGCAGTGCTAGAATCCGGGGAGGGAACTATGGCTACACCTTC.

The gene calls are TRBV29-1 and TRBJ2-3; D is perhaps TRBD2 (6 bases). This CDR3 has 16 amino acids. V was pared by 7 bases and J by 1 base, with 21 bases between. Germline lookup yields CDR1 SQVTM and CDR2 ANQGSEA. CDR3 DNA: TGCAGCGCGGTTGCTGGGCTAGCGACCCGCACAGATACGCAGTATTTT. This translates into CSAVAGLATRTDTQYF.

This clonotype was found many times. V gene TRBV5-1 combines with J gene TRBJ2-5; TRBD2 agrees at 9 bases. The CDR3 is 14 residues long. Germline CDR1 SGHRS, CDR2 YFSETQ. With 8 bases clipped from V and 1 base from J, the junction kept 6 bases outside the gene matches. CDR3 protein: CASRTSVSQETQYF. CDR3 sequence (DNA): TGCGCCAGTCGGACTAGCGTATCCCAAGAGACCCAGTACTTC.

The V call is TRBV5-8, the J call TRBJ1-5; no firm D call. CDR1 and CDR2 from the germline V gene are SGHTS and YDEGEE. The CDR3 extends over 13 amino acids. V lost 2 bases and J lost 2, with 5 bases in between. CDR3 DNA sequence: TGTGCCAGCAGCTTTACCGGCAATCAGCCCCAGCATTTT. It is translated as CASSFTGNQPQHF.

This clonotype has ten or more counts. The chain carries TRBV20-1 and TRBJ2-1, with 9 bases identical to TRBD2. CDR3 length equals 16 residues. Per the germline V gene, CDR1 is DFQATT and CDR2 is SNEGSKA (reference sequence). V gave up 5 bases and J gave up 3 bases; unmatched junction bases: 11. The CDR3 nucleotides read TGCAGTGCTCATTCGTCCAGCGGGAGGATCTACAATGAGCAGTTCTTC. This sequence encodes CSAHSSSGRIYNEQFF.